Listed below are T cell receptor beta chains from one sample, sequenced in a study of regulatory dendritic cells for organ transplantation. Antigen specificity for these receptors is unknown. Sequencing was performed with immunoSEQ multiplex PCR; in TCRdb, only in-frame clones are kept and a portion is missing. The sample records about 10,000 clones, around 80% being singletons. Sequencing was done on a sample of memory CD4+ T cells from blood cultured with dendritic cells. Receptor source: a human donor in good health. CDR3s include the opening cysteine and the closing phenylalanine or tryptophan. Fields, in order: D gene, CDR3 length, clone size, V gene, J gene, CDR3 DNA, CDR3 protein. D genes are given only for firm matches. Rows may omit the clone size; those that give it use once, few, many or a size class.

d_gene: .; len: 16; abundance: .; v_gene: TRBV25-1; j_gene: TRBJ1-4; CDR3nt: TGTGCCATCGATAGGGAGAGTTTCTCTCCTAATGAAAAACTGTTTTTT; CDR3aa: CAIDRESFSPNEKLFF
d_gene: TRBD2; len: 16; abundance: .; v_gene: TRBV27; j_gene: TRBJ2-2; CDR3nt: TGTGCCAGCAGTTTAACCGGGACTAGTGATACCGGGGAGCTGTTTTTT; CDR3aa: CASSLTGTSDTGELFF
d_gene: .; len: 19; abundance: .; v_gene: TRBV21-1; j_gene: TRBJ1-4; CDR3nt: TGTGCCAGCAGCAATTCACCCTCATCCGGGGACGGGACTAATGAAAAACTGTTTTTT; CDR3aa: CASSNSPSSGDGTNEKLFF
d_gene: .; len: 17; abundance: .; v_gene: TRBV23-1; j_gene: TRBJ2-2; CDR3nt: TGCGCCAGCAGTCTCCCAGCGGTGCCTTCGAACACCGGGGAGCTGTTTTTT; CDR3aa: CASSLPAVPSNTGELFF
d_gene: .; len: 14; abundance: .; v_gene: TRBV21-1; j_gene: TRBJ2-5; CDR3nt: TGTGCCACAGGAAGGGGTCCCAAAGCGGAGACCCAGTACTTC; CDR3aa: CATGRGPKAETQYF
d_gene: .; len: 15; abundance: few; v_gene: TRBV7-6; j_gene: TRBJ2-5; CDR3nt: TGTGCCAGCAGCTTAGTGGTTCCTGGGTGGGAGACCCAGTACTTC; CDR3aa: CASSLVVPGWETQYF
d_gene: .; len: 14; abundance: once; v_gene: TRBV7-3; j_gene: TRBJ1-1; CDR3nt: TGTGCCAGCAGCTTATTCGCGGCGAACACTGAAGCTTTCTTT; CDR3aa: CASSLFAANTEAFF
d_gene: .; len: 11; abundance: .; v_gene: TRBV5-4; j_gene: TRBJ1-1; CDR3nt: TGTGCCAGCAGCATAAACACTGAAGCTTTCTTT; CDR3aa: CASSINTEAFF
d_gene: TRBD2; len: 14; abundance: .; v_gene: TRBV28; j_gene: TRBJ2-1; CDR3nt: TGTGCCAGCAGTTTACACGGGAGGAGCAATGAGCAGTTCTTC; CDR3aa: CASSLHGRSNEQFF
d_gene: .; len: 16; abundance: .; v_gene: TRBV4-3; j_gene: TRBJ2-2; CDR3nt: TGCGCCAGCAGCCCTACCTCCCCAGGGTCCACCGGGGAGCTGTTTTTT; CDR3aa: CASSPTSPGSTGELFF
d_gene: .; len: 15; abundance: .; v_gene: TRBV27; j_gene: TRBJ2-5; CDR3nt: TGTGCCAGCACCCGATTGGGGGCAGGGAAAGAGACCCAGTACTTC; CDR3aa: CASTRLGAGKETQYF
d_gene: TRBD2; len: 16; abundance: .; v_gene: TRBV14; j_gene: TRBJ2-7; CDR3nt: TGTGCCAGCAGCCAAGCGGGAGGGAGGGACGGCTACGAGCAGTACTTC; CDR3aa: CASSQAGGRDGYEQYF
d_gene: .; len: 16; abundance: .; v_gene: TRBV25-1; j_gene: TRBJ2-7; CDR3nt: TGTGCCAGCAGTGCCCCGTCCCCCCAGGGAAAGTACGAGCAGTACTTC; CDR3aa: CASSAPSPQGKYEQYF
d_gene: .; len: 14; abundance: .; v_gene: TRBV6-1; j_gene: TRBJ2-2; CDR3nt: TGTGCCAGCATTGCGGGGACTAACACCGGGGAGCTGTTTTTT; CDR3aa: CASIAGTNTGELFF
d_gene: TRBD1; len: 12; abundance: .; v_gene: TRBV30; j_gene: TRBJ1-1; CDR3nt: TGTGCCTGGCACAGGGGCTCCACTGAAGCTTTCTTT; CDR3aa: CAWHRGSTEAFF
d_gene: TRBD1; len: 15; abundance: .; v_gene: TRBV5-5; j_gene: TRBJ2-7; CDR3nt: TGTGCCAGCAGCCCCGGGACAGGAGACCTCTACGAGCAGTACTTC; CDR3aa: CASSPGTGDLYEQYF
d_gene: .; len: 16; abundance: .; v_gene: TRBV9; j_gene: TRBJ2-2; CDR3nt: TGTGCCAGCAGCGTAGAGCTGCGGGGGAACACCGGGGAGCTGTTTTTT; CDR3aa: CASSVELRGNTGELFF
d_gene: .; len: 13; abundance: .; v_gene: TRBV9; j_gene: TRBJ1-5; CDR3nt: TGTGCCAGCAGCGTGGATGGAGTTCAGCCCCAGCATTTT; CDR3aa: CASSVDGVQPQHF
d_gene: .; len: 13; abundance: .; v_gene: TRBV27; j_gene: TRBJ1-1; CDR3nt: TGTGCCAGCAGTTGGGACGGAGACACTGAAGCTTTCTTT; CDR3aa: CASSWDGDTEAFF
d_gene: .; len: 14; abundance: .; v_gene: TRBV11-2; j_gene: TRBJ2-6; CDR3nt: TGTGCCAGCAGCCTGTCCTCTGGGGCCAACGTCCTGACTTTC; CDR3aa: CASSLSSGANVLTF
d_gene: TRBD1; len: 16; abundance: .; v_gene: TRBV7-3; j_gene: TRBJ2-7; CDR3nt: TGTGCCAGCAGCTTAAATCCGACAGGGGTCGTCGCCGAGCAGTACTTC; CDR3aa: CASSLNPTGVVAEQYF
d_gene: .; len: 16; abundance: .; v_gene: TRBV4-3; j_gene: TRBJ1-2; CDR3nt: TGCGCCAGCAGCCAAGATCTGGCAGGGGCGGGGTATGGCTACACCTTC; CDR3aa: CASSQDLAGAGYGYTF
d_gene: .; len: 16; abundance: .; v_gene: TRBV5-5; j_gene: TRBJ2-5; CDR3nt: TGTGCCAGCAGCGGGACCGGGACGGTCCTCCAAGAGACCCAGTACTTC; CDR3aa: CASSGTGTVLQETQYF
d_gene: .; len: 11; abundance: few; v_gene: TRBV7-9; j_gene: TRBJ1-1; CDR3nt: TGTGCCAGCAGCGTACAGTATAAGGCTTTCTTT; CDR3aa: CASSVQYKAFF
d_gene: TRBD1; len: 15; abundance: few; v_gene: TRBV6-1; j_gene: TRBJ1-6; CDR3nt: TGTGCCAGCAGTGGAGACAGGGGCAGAAATTCACCCCTCCACTTT; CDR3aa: CASSGDRGRNSPLHF
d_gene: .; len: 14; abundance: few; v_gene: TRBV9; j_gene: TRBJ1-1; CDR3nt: TGTGCCAGCAGCGTGTCCCTGGAGCGGACTGAAGCTTTCTTT; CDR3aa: CASSVSLERTEAFF
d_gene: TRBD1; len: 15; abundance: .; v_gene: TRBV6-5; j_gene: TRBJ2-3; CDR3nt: TGTGCCAGCAGTCTCCGGACAGGGGTCCTAGATACGCAGTATTTT; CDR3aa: CASSLRTGVLDTQYF
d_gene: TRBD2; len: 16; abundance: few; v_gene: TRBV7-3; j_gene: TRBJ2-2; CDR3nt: TGTGCCAGCAGTCCTAGCGGGGGATCGAACACCGGGGAGCTGTTTTTT; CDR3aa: CASSPSGGSNTGELFF
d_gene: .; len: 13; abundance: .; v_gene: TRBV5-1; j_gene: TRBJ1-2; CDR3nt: TGCGCCAGCAAGGGGCGGGGAAACGATGGCTACACCTTC; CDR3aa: CASKGRGNDGYTF
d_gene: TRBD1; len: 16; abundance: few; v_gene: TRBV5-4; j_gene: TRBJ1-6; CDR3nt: TGTGCCAGCAGCTCGCCGGGACAGGGACGACGGGGGCCCCTCCACTTT; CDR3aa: CASSSPGQGRRGPLHF
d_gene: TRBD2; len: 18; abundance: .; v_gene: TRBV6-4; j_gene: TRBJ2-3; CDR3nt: TGTGCCAGCAGTGACTCGAAGGGGACTAGCGGGGGCACAGATACGCAGTATTTT; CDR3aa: CASSDSKGTSGGTDTQYF
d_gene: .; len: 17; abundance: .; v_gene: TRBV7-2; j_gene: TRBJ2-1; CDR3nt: TGTGCCAGCAGCCCCGGGCGTCAGGGACCTCCGGGCAATGAGCAGTTCTTC; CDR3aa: CASSPGRQGPPGNEQFF
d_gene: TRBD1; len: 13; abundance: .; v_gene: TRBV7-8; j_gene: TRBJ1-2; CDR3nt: TGTGCCAGCAGCGAGGGACAGAACTATGGCTACACCTTC; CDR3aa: CASSEGQNYGYTF
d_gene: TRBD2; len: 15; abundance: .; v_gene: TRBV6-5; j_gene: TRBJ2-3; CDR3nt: TGTGCCAGCAGATTTGGACTAGCGGGAGGAGATACGCAGTATTTT; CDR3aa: CASRFGLAGGDTQYF
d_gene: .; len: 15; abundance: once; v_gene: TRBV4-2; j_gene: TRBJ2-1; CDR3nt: TGTGCCAGCAGCCAGGATGGGAGGGGGAGAAACGAGCAGTTCTTC; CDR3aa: CASSQDGRGRNEQFF
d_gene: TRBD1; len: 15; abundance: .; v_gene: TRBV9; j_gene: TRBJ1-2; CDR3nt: TGTGCCAGCAGCTCCATGAGGGGGCTAGGCTATGGCTACACCTTC; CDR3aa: CASSSMRGLGYGYTF
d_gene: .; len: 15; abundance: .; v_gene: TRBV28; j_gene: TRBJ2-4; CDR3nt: TGTGCCAGCAGCGGACATTTATTAGCCAAAAACATTCAGTACTTC; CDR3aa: CASSGHLLAKNIQYF
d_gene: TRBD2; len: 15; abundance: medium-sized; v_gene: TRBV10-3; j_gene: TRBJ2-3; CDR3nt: TGTGCCATCACCCGGGGACTAGCGCTCGCAGATACGCAGTATTTT; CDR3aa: CAITRGLALADTQYF
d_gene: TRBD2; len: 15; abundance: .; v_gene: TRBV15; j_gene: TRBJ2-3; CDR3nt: TGTGCCACCAGCGCCCTAGCGGGAGACGGCGATACGCAGTATTTT; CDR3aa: CATSALAGDGDTQYF
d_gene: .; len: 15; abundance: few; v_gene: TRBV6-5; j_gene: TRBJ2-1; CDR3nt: TGTGCCAGCAGTTACGATAGACAAATATACAATGAGCAGTTCTTC; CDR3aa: CASSYDRQIYNEQFF
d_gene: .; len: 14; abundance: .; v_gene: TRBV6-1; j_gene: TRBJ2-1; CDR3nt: TGTGCCAGCAGTGACCGACAGACCTACAATGAGCAGTTCTTC; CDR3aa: CASSDRQTYNEQFF
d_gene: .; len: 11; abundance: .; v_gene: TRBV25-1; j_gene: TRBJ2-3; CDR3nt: TGTGCCAGCTCTTTGGGTGTGGCGCAGTATTTT; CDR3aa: CASSLGVAQYF
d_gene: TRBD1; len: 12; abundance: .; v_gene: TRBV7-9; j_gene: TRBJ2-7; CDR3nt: TGTGCCAGCAGCGCCACAGGGGACGAGCAGTACTTC; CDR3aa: CASSATGDEQYF
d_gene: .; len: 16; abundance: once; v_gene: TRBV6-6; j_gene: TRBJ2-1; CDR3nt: TGTGCCAGCAGTTACTCGTCCCGGGGGGCTAGGGATGAGCAGTTCTTC; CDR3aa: CASSYSSRGARDEQFF
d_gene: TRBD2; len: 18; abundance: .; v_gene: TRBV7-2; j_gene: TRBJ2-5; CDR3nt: TGTGCCAGCAGCTTAGCGCTTGTCGCGGGGGTTCCGGGGGAGACCCAGTACTTC; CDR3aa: CASSLALVAGVPGETQYF
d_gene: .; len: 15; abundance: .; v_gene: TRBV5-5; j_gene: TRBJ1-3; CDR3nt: TGTGCCAGCAGCTTGGAGGGGACGGCTGGAAACACCATATATTTT; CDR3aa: CASSLEGTAGNTIYF
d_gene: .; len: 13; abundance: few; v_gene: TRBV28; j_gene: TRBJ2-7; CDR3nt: TGTGCCAGCAGAGTGCACGGATCCTACGAGCAGTACTTC; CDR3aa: CASRVHGSYEQYF
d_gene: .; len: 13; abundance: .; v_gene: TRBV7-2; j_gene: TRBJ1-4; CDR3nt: TGTGCCAGCAGCTTACAGGGTAATGAAAAACTGTTTTTT; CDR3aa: CASSLQGNEKLFF
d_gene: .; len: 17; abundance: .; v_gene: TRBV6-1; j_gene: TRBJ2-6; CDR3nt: TGTGCCAGCAGTGAAGTGGCAGTACGCACTGGGGCCAACGTCCTGACTTTC; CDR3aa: CASSEVAVRTGANVLTF
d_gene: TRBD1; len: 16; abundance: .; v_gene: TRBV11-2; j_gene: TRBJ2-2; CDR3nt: TGTGCCAGCAGCTACGTAGGGGGCGCCGGGACCGGGGAGCTGTTTTTT; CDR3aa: CASSYVGGAGTGELFF
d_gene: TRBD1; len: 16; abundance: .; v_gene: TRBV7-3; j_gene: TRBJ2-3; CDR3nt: TGTGCCAGCAGCTCGCAGGGGGCGATAGGAACAGATACGCAGTATTTT; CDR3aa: CASSSQGAIGTDTQYF
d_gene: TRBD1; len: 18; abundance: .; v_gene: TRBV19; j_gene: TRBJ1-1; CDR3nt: TGTGCCAGTAGTATTGACGGGGGGACAGCCGGATTGAACACTGAAGCTTTCTTT; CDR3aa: CASSIDGGTAGLNTEAFF
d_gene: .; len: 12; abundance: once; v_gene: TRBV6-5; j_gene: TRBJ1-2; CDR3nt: TGTGCCAGCAGTCCTAGGGCCTATGGCTACACCTTC; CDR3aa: CASSPRAYGYTF
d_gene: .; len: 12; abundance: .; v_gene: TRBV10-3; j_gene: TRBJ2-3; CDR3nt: TGTGCCATCAGGGACAGCACAGATACGCAGTATTTT; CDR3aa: CAIRDSTDTQYF
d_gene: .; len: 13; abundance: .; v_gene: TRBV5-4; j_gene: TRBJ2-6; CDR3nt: TGTGCCAGCAGCTTCTCTGGGGCCAACGTCCTGACTTTC; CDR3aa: CASSFSGANVLTF